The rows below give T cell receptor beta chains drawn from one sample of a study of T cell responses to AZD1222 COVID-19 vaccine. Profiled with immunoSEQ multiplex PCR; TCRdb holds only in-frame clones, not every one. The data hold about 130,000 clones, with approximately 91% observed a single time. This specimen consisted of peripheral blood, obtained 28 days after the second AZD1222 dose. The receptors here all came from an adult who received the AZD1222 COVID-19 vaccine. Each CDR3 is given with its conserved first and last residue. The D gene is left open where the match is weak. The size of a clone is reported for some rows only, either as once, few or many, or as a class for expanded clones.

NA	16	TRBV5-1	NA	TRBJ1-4	CASSPSGPATNEKLFF	TGCGCCAGCAGCCCTTCCGGCCCTGCAACTAATGAAAAACTGTTTTTT
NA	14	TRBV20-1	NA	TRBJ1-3	CSASPGTSGNTIYF	TGCAGTGCTAGTCCAGGGACCTCTGGAAACACCATATATTTT
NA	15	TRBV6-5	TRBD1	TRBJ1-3	CASSLRTGRGNTIYF	TGTGCCAGCAGTCTCCGGACAGGGCGGGGAAACACCATATATTTT
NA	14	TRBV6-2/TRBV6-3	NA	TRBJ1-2	CASSAGTSGYGYTF	TGTGCCAGCAGCGCCGGGACATCGGGCTATGGCTACACCTTC
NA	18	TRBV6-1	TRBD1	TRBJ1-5	CASSEYDGQGNPNQPQHF	TGTGCCAGCAGTGAATATGACGGACAGGGCAACCCCAATCAGCCCCAGCATTTT
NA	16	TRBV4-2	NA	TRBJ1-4	CASSQEEGPGDEKLFF	TGTGCCAGCAGCCAAGAGGAAGGGCCAGGAGATGAAAAACTGTTTTTT
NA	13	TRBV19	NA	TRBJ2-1	CASSISLNNEQFF	TGTGCCAGTAGTATTTCCCTGAACAATGAGCAGTTCTTC
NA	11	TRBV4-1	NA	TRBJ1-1	CASSQRAEAFF	TGCGCCAGCAGCCAAAGGGCGGAAGCTTTCTTT
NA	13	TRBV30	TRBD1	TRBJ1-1	CAWSATGGTEAFF	TGTGCCTGGAGTGCCACAGGGGGCACTGAAGCTTTCTTT
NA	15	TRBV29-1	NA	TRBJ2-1	CSVGLASVFYNEQFF	TGCAGCGTTGGTCTGGCTAGCGTATTCTACAATGAGCAGTTCTTC
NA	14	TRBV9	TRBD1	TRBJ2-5	CASSVGQGLETQYF	TGTGCCAGCAGCGTTGGACAGGGGCTTGAGACCCAGTACTTC
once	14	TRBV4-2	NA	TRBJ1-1	CASSQVTVETEAFF	TGTGCCAGCAGCCAAGTGACGGTGGAAACTGAAGCTTTCTTT
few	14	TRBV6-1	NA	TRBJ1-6	CASSEFGNNSPLHF	TGTGCCAGCAGTGAATTCGGGAATAATTCACCCCTCCACTTT
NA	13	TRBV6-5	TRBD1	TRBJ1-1	CASSRQGRPEAFF	TGTGCCAGCAGTCGACAGGGTCGTCCTGAAGCTTTCTTT
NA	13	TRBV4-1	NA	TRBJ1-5	CASSPLGDQPQHF	TGCGCCAGCAGCCCGTTGGGGGATCAGCCCCAGCATTTT
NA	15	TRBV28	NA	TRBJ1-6	CASSLRVNFNSPLHF	TGTGCCAGCAGTTTAAGAGTGAACTTTAATTCACCCCTCCACTTT
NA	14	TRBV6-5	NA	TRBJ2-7	CASSSIRQVKTQYF	TGTGCCAGCAGTTCCATCCGACAGGTTAAAACGCAGTACTTC
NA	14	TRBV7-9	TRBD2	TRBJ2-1	CASSLLTSGRREFF	TGTGCCAGCAGCTTATTGACTAGCGGGAGAAGGGAGTTCTTC
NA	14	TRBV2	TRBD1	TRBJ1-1	CASRGDRGGTEAFF	TGTGCCAGCAGGGGGGACAGGGGTGGGACTGAAGCTTTCTTT
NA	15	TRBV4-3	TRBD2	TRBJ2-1	CASSQDASGAYEQFF	TGCGCCAGCAGCCAAGATGCTAGCGGGGCATATGAGCAGTTCTTC
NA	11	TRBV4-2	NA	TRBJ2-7	CASSQEYEQYF	TGTGCCAGCAGCCAAGAATACGAGCAGTACTTC
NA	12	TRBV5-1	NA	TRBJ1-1	CASSSGRGAAFF	TGCGCCAGCAGCTCCGGGAGGGGGGCGGCTTTCTTT
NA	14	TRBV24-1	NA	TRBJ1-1	CATSDPQVNTEAFF	TGTGCCACCAGTGACCCACAGGTGAACACTGAAGCTTTCTTT
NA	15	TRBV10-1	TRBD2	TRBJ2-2	CATEREIGGTGELFF	TGCGCCACCGAGCGGGAGATCGGGGGCACCGGGGAGCTGTTTTTT
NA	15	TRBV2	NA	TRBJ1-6	CASSRDFGGNSPLHF	TGTGCCAGCAGTCGGGACTTCGGTGGGAATTCACCCCTCCACTTT
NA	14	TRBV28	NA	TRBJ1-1	CASSDRSRNTEAFF	TGTGCCAGCAGTGACAGGTCCCGGAACACTGAAGCTTTCTTT
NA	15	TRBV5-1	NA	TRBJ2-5	CASSLGHTGSETQYF	TGCGCCAGCAGCTTGGGGCATACAGGGTCAGAGACCCAGTACTTC
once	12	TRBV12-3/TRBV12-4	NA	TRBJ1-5	CASSFRAQPQHF	TGTGCCAGCAGTTTTAGGGCTCAGCCCCAGCATTTT
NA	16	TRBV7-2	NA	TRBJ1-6	CASSRPGHFYNSPLHF	TGTGCCAGCAGCCGGCCGGGACACTTCTATAATTCACCCCTCCACTTT
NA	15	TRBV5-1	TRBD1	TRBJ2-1	CASRPGTEIYNEQFF	TGCGCCAGCAGACCCGGGACAGAGATCTACAATGAGCAGTTCTTC
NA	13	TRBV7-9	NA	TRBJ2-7	CASSSLTGNEQYF	TGTGCCAGCAGCTCCCTGACAGGTAACGAGCAGTACTTC
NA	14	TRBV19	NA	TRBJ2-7	CASRERDGSYEQYF	TGTGCCAGTAGAGAAAGGGACGGTTCCTACGAGCAGTACTTC
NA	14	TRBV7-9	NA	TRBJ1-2	CASSRIDRIYGYTF	TGTGCCAGCAGCCGAATCGACAGGATTTATGGCTACACCTTC
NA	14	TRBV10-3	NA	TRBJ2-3	CAISGRRGLDTQYF	TGTGCCATCAGTGGCCGGCGTGGACTAGATACGCAGTATTTT